These 22 T cell receptor beta chains originate from one sample sequenced in a study of human T cells and chemical hapten exposure. Time point denoted: pre-sensitization, week 0. Treatment defined: therapeutic diphenylcyclopropenone sensitization with weekly scalp DPC. TCRdb reprocessed the RACE reads via MiXCR and lists one record per CDR3 protein. The sample shows roughly 260,000 distinct CDR3 sequences, over 8% of them seen only once. Material: whole blood, obtained in connection with sensitization to the hapten diphenylcyclopropenone (DPC). The receptor source for this set is a woman aged 40 to 50 with alopecia areata. Some clones in this sample may be carry-over from other donors' samples.

V usage is TRBV6-2 or TRBV6-3 and J usage is TRBJ2-4, with D perhaps matching TRBD1 (6 bases). Germline V lookup: CDR1 MNHEY, CDR2 SVGEGT. The CDR3 totals 18 residues. Trimming removed 8 bases at V and 0 bases at J, with 23 bases between. The CDR3 reads CASCRGALKPIAKNIQYF. Here the CDR3 DNA reads TGTGCCAGCTGCAGGGGAGCTTTAAAACCTATAGCCAAAAACATTCAGTACTTC.

This clonotype came up a few times. The chain recombines TRBV3-1 with TRBJ1-5; unclear D gene. There are 15 residues in the CDR3. V gave up 0 bases and J gave up 2 bases, with 8 bases separating them. Germline loops: CDR1 LGHDT, CDR2 YNNKEL (reference sequence). Here the CDR3 DNA reads TGTGCCAGCAGCCAAGATGGAACACGCAATCAGCCCCAGCATTTT. As protein: CASSQDGTRNQPQHF.

J is TRBJ2-5 and V is TRBV7-2; tentatively, D is TRBD1 or TRBD2 (6 bases each). The CDR3 totals 14 residues. V lost 8 bases and J 5 bases, leaving 18 bases between the germline ends. Germline values: CDR1 SGHTA, CDR2 FQGNSA. The CDR3, as DNA: TGTGCCAGCCGGGGGCGAGGGGCAGTGGAGACCCAGTACTTC. It encodes CASRGRGAVETQYF.

This clonotype was seen only a few times. V and J are TRBV4-3 and TRBJ2-2; D is unclear. Between the trimmed V and J ends, which lost 0 bases and 5 bases, there was a span of 13 bases. The CDR3 is 16 amino acids. The germline V gene encodes CDR1 LGHNA and CDR2 YSLEER. Written as DNA, the CDR3 is TGCGCCAGCAGCCAAGATGCACTTGAGGTTACCGGGGAGCTGTTTTTT. Protein: CASSQDALEVTGELFF.

The table lists this clonotype with many counts. V gene TRBV7-8 combines with J gene TRBJ2-5, with D hard to call. V gave up 3 bases and J gave up 5 bases, with 10 bases separating them. The germline V gene encodes CDR1 SGHVS and CDR2 FQNEAQ. This CDR3 is 13 amino acids long. CDR3 nucleotide sequence: TGTGCCAGCAGCTTGACTCGAAGGGAGACCCAGTACTTC. Protein sequence: CASSLTRRETQYF. The full variable domain, in which reference TRBV7-8 and TRBJ2-5 provide the parts outside the CDR3, is GAGVSQSPRYKVAKRGQDVALRCDPISGHVSLFWYQQALGQGPEFLTYFQNEAQLDKSGLPSDRFFAERPEGSVSTLKIQRTQQEDSAVYLCASSLTRRETQYFGPGTRLLVL.

This clonotype has at least ten counts. This chain joins TRBV29-1 and TRBJ2-6, with TRBD1 matching over 9 bases. The CDR3 contains 18 residues. With 6 bases clipped from V and 0 bases from J, the junction kept 12 bases outside the gene matches. Germline V gives CDR1 SQVTM, CDR2 ANQGSEA. The CDR3 protein is CSVGTGRALHSGANVLTF. The CDR3 nucleotides read TGCAGCGTCGGGACAGGGCGCGCTCTACACTCTGGGGCCAACGTCCTGACTTTC.

The chain links TRBV7-9 to TRBJ2-5; D not certain. Germline values: CDR1 SEHNR, CDR2 FQNEAQ (reference sequence). There are 16 residues in the CDR3. Trimming left V 3 bases short and J 2 bases short, with 16 bases between. CDR3 residues: CASSLARSTIQETQYF. Written as DNA, the CDR3 is TGTGCCAGCAGCTTGGCCAGGAGCACCATTCAAGAGACCCAGTACTTC.

The V call is TRBV6-2 or TRBV6-3, the J call TRBJ2-7; 10 nucleotides line up with TRBD2. Germline loops: CDR1 MNHEY, CDR2 SVGEGT. V lost 7 bases, J lost 3 bases, and 9 bases stayed unmatched. CDR3 size: 15 residues. The CDR3 protein is CASIAGGGPHYEQYF. CDR3 bases: TGTGCCAGCATAGCGGGGGGAGGGCCTCACTACGAGCAGTACTTC.

The table lists this clonotype with a few counts. This sequence joins TRBV7-9 and TRBJ2-1; D not certain. Germline CDR1 and CDR2: SEHNR and FQNEAQ (reference sequence). CDR3 length: 12 residues. Trimming took off 3 bases at V and 10 bases at J, with 10 bases between the two ends. CDR3 in amino acids: CASSFGAWEQFF. The CDR3 DNA reads TGTGCCAGCAGCTTCGGCGCTTGGGAGCAGTTCTTC.

In its sample, this clonotype was seen a few times. This sequence joins TRBV25-1 and TRBJ1-2; 7 bases are shared with TRBD1. Trimming removed 5 bases from V and 5 bases from J; junction bases left unmatched: 8. CDR1 is MGHDK, CDR2 SYGVNS, per germline. The CDR3 extends over 14 amino acids. The CDR3 loop is CASSNPGQDYGYTF. In DNA, the CDR3 is TGTGCCAGCAGTAACCCCGGACAGGATTATGGCTACACCTTC.

This clonotype has only a few counts. V and J are TRBV11-2 and TRBJ2-5, with 12 bases aligning to TRBD2. Trimming at V came to 1 base and at J to 4 bases, leaving 1 base not matched to a gene. Germline V lookup: CDR1 SGHAT, CDR2 FQNNGV. This CDR3 is 15 amino acids long. This chain's CDR3 is CASSLGLAGVETQYF. In nucleotides, the CDR3 is TGTGCCAGCAGCTTAGGACTAGCGGGAGTAGAGACCCAGTACTTC.

This clonotype was seen just once. The chain couples TRBV18 to TRBJ2-2; 7 bases fit TRBD1. Germline CDR1 KGHSH, CDR2 LQKENI. J lost 4 bases, V lost 5 bases, and 4 bases had no gene match. This CDR3 comprises 14 residues. The CDR3 loop reads CASSEDRFTGELFF. The CDR3 DNA reads as TGTGCCAGCTCAGAGGACAGGTTCACCGGGGAGCTGTTTTTT.

J is TRBJ2-7 and V is TRBV28; tentatively, D is TRBD1 or TRBD2 (6 bases each). This CDR3 has 13 amino acids. With 6 bases removed from V and 7 bases from J, the gap between germline ends came to 16 bases. Germline V gene lookup returns CDR1 MDHEN and CDR2 SYDVKM. CDR3 DNA: TGTGCCAGCAGAGGATTGACAGGAGGGGAGCAGTACTTC. This encodes CASRGLTGGEQYF.

This clonotype was counted a few times. The CDR3 sequence is CASSIRGSNSYNEQFF. The CDR3 bases are TGTGCCAGCAGCATCAGGGGGTCGAATTCCTACAATGAGCAGTTCTTC. V gene TRBV5-8 combines with J gene TRBJ2-1; 7 nucleotides line up with TRBD1. J gave up 1 base and V 4 bases, and 8 bases lay outside the gene matches. The CDR3 is made up of 16 amino acids. Germline V lookup: CDR1 SGHTS, CDR2 YDEGEE.

The table lists this clonotype with many counts. The chain recombines TRBV7-9 with TRBJ2-3, with TRBD2 identical over 7 bases. V dropped 2 bases and J dropped 7; count of bases not matched to a gene: 9. The CDR3 is 15 residues long. The germline CDR1 and CDR2 sequences are SEHNR and FQNEAQ (reference sequence). The CDR3: CASSLRAGVPYTQYF. In DNA, the CDR3 is TGTGCCAGCAGCTTAAGGGCGGGAGTGCCATATACGCAGTATTTT.

In this sample, this clonotype turned up a few times. The chain's CDR3 is CASSQTGRGEQYF. In nucleotides, the CDR3 is TGTGCCAGCAGCCAAACCGGGAGGGGGGAGCAGTACTTC. This chain uses TRBV3-1 with TRBJ2-7; 8 bases fit TRBD2. Looked up from germline, CDR1 is LGHDT and CDR2 is YNNKEL (reference sequence). The CDR3 length is 13 residues. With V trimmed by 2 bases and J by 7 bases, 4 bases remained unmatched.

The sample holds many counts of this clonotype. The chain employs TRBV20-1 and TRBJ2-4; 10 bases line up with TRBD2. The CDR3 is 17 residues long. The ends lost 1 base at V and 7 bases at J; junction bases unmatched: 13. Germline CDR1 reads DFQATT; CDR2 reads SNEGSKA (reference sequence). CDR3 sequence reads: CSARAPPASGRMNIQYF. The CDR3 coding sequence is TGCAGTGCTAGAGCACCCCCGGCTAGCGGGAGAATGAACATTCAGTACTTC.

Ten or more counts support this clonotype. CDR3 coding DNA: TGTGCCAGCAGTGAAATGTCGGACTATGGCTACACCTTC. This translates into CASSEMSDYGYTF. The chain couples TRBV2 to TRBJ1-2, with no clear D. The CDR3 is made up of 13 amino acids. Trimming took 2 bases from V and 3 from J, leaving 7 bases between them. Germline values: CDR1 SNHLY, CDR2 FYNNEI.

A few counts support this clonotype. The CDR3 region is CAISRQGSNTEAFF. DNA for the CDR3: TGTGCCATCAGCCGACAGGGTTCGAACACTGAAGCTTTCTTT. The chain is built from TRBV10-3 and TRBJ1-1; 7 positions agree with TRBD1. V dropped 6 bases and J dropped 1; count of bases not matched to a gene: 5. The CDR3 is made up of 14 amino acids. Germline V CDR1 and CDR2: ENHRY, SYGVKD.

This clonotype has a handful of counts. This chain connects TRBV28 to TRBJ2-3; D is unresolved. There are 17 residues in the CDR3. Trimming removed 5 bases at V and 1 base at J, with 19 bases between. Germline V CDR1 and CDR2: MDHEN, SYDVKM. The CDR3, as DNA: TGTGCCAGCAGTCAAGGACGGTCCCCCTTCCGCACAGATACGCAGTATTTT. Its protein is CASSQGRSPFRTDTQYF.

This clonotype has only a few counts. The chain links TRBV20-1 to TRBJ2-7; perhaps TRBD2 as D (5 bases). The V and J ends lost 3 bases and 2 bases respectively, with 8 bases between them. This CDR3 comprises 12 residues. The germline gives CDR1 DFQATT, CDR2 SNEGSKA (reference sequence). The CDR3 sequence: CSASSGPYEQYF. The CDR3 DNA follows: TGCAGTGCTAGCAGCGGACCCTACGAGCAGTACTTC.

This clonotype has just a few counts. V is TRBV7-8 and J is TRBJ2-5; D remains unclear. Trimming cost V 5 bases and J 5 bases, with 21 bases left between them. The CDR3 length is 16 residues. Germline V gives CDR1 SGHVS, CDR2 FQNEAQ. The CDR3 DNA is TGTGCCAGCAGCCGAGGTACAATACGGTCTGTGGAGACCCAGTACTTC. It encodes CASSRGTIRSVETQYF.